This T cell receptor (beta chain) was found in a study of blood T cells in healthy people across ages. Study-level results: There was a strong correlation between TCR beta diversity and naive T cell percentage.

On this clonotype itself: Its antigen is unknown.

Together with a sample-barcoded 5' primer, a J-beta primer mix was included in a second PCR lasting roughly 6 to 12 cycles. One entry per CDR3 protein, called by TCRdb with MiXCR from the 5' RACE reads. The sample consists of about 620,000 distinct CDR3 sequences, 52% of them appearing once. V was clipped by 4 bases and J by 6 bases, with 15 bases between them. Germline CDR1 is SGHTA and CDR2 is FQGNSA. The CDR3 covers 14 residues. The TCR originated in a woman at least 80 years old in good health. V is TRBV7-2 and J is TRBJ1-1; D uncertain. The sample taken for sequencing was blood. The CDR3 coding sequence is TGTGCCAGCAGCTCTCCCCCGCTCTTTGCTGAAGCTTTCTTT. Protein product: CASSSPPLFAEAFF.